The 18 T cell receptor beta chains in this list originate from one sample, sequenced in a study of regulatory T cells in long-lasting Graves disease. Time point given: newly diagnosed GD, antithyroid drugs for less than 3 months. Extracted RNA from PBMCs served as the source of the TCR library. Investigators prepared the TCR beta libraries by applying iRepertoire HTBI primers and Arm-PCR of CDR3 regions. MiXCR was run by TCRdb on the multiplex PCR reads, yielding one entry per CDR3 protein. The data hold 540,000 or so distinct CDR3 sequences, with roughly 12% observed a single time. In addition, the sample was reused for a study of T cells in Graves' hyperthyroidism and ophthalmopathy.

The sample was peripheral blood mononuclear cells (PBMCs), taken at new diagnosis, from a patient treated with antithyroid drugs. The source of these receptors is a young man with Graves disease.

V usage is TRBV10-3 and J usage is TRBJ2-7, with 7 bases lining up with TRBD2. Germline V gene data show CDR1 as ENHRY and CDR2 as SYGVKD. The CDR3 is 16 amino acids. V was pared by 0 bases and J by 1 base, with 6 bases of the junction left unmatched. The CDR3 region is CAISESPAGRSYEQYF. CDR3 coding DNA: TGTGCCATCAGTGAGTCACCAGCGGGGCGTTCCTACGAGCAGTACTTC.

V and J are TRBV7-9 and TRBJ2-7; 7 bases align to TRBD1. Trimming took 1 base from V and 1 from J; bases not matched to a gene: 7. CDR3 length: 16 residues. The germline gives CDR1 SEHNR, CDR2 FQNEAQ (reference sequence). This chain's CDR3 is CASSLGVDRTSYEQYF. The CDR3 bases are TGTGCCAGCAGCTTAGGGGTGGACAGGACGTCCTACGAGCAGTACTTC.

This clonotype was detected a few times. This chain uses TRBV13 with TRBJ2-2; TRBD2 matches 10 bases. In germline, CDR1 is PRHDT, CDR2 FYEKMQ (reference sequence). The V and J ends lost 5 bases and 7 bases, in that order; junction bases with no gene match: 13. The CDR3 totals 17 residues. The CDR3 protein is CASSRSLAGDKDGELFF. DNA for the CDR3: TGTGCCAGCAGCCGTTCCCTAGCGGGAGATAAGGACGGGGAGCTGTTTTTT.

Regarding this clonotype: This sequence may be a read error, since a much larger clone differs from it by one base. V is TRBV6-1 and J is TRBJ2-1; 9 nucleotides agree with TRBD1. From germline, CDR1 is MNHNS and CDR2 SASEGT. V lost 10 bases to trimming and J lost 5 bases; unmatched junction nucleotides: 12. The CDR3 has 15 residues. As DNA, the CDR3 is TGTGCCAACAGGCCGGACAGGGGCCACCACAATGAGCAGTTCTTC. It yields the protein CANRPDRGHHNEQFF.

This clonotype has just a few counts. The gene calls are TRBV3-1 and TRBJ2-1; a possible D gene is TRBD2 (6 bases). Trimming removed 0 bases at V and 7 bases at J, with 13 bases between. This CDR3 comprises 15 residues. CDR1 LGHDT and CDR2 YNNKEL come from the germline V gene (reference sequence). The CDR3 sequence is CASSQEGAGRNEQFF. CDR3 nucleotides: TGTGCCAGCAGCCAAGAAGGCGCGGGAAGGAATGAGCAGTTCTTC.

This clonotype was found many times. J is TRBJ2-2 and V is TRBV11-2; 11 bases map to TRBD2. The V gene's germline CDR1 is SGHAT and CDR2 FQNNGV. The V gene end was trimmed by 5 bases and the J gene end by 4 bases; junction bases not matched to a gene: 12. The CDR3 has 18 amino acids. The CDR3 coding sequence is TGTGCCAGCAGCCTTAGGTCCTTAGCGGGAGGGGCCACCGGGGAGCTGTTTTTT. This encodes CASSLRSLAGGATGELFF.

V usage is TRBV25-1 and J usage is TRBJ1-2, with D possibly being TRBD1 (6 bases). Trimming took off 7 bases at V and 5 bases at J, with 20 bases between the two ends. The germline CDR1 and CDR2 sequences are MGHDK and SYGVNS. There are 15 residues in the CDR3. CDR3 residues: CASTLGGTTTYGYTF. The DNA for the CDR3 is TGTGCCAGCACCCTCGGTGGGACAACTACTTATGGCTACACCTTC.

This clonotype was recorded at least ten times. The gene calls are TRBV19 and TRBJ1-5; D is possibly TRBD1 (6 bases). Trimming removed 5 bases from V and 3 bases from J, with 8 bases in between. The CDR3 sequence is 13 residues long. Germline CDR1 reads LNHDA; CDR2 reads SQIVND (reference sequence). The CDR3 nucleotides read TGTGCCAGTAGTGGACAGTCCAATCAGCCCCAGCATTTT. Protein: CASSGQSNQPQHF.

This chain joins TRBV5-1 and TRBJ2-1; 8 bases are shared with TRBD2. The CDR3 contains 15 residues. V dropped 6 bases and J dropped 4; count of bases not matched to a gene: 9. Germline CDR1 and CDR2: SGHRS and YFSETQ. CDR3 loop: CASTGGAGAYNEQFF. The CDR3 DNA reads TGCGCCAGCACCGGGGGGGCGGGCGCGTACAATGAGCAGTTCTTC.

J is TRBJ1-1 and V is TRBV20-1, with a possible D match to TRBD1 (6 bases). Germline CDR1 is DFQATT and CDR2 is SNEGSKA (reference sequence). Trimming left V 1 base short and J 4 bases short, with 16 bases between. The CDR3 is 15 amino acids. The DNA for the CDR3 is TGCAGTGCTAGAGCGGGGGGCAGGGCGAGCACTGAAGCTTTCTTT. This sequence encodes CSARAGGRASTEAFF.

This clonotype was seen at least ten times. The chain combines TRBV2 with TRBJ2-5, with D tentatively TRBD1 (5 bases). Per the germline V gene, CDR1 is SNHLY and CDR2 is FYNNEI. The CDR3 is made up of 14 amino acids. The CDR3 bases are TGTGCGTCAGGGTCAGGGATAAAAGCGGAGACCCAGTACTTC. This encodes CASGSGIKAETQYF. Combining the CDR3 with reference TRBV2 and TRBJ2-5 gives the whole variable domain EPEVTQTPSHQVTQMGQEVILRCVPISNHLYFYWYRQILGQKVEFLVSFYNNEISEKSEIFDDQFSVERPDGSNFTLKIRSTKLEDSAMYFCASGSGIKAETQYFGPGTRLLVL.

This clonotype was found many times. One junction end does not reproduce the germline sequence, and a read error may be involved. J is TRBJ1-1 and V is TRBV18, with 7 bases fitting TRBD1. The CDR3 is made up of 14 amino acids. The germline CDR1 and CDR2 sequences are KGHSH and LQKENI. Here the CDR3 DNA reads TGTGCCAGCTCACCAGTGACAGGGAACGCTGAAGCTTTCTTT. This sequence encodes CASSPVTGNAEAFF.

Written as DNA, the CDR3 is TGCAGTGCTCCTGATGGGCAAGGCGAGCAGTACTTC. This gives the protein CSAPDGQGEQYF. J is TRBJ2-7 and V is TRBV20-1; D is uncertain. The CDR3 runs to 12 residues. Between the trimmed V and J ends, which lost 5 bases and 6 bases, there was a span of 14 bases. The germline V gene has CDR1 DFQATT and CDR2 SNEGSKA (reference sequence).

In this sample, this clonotype turned up many times. This sequence joins TRBV19 and TRBJ2-5, with a tentative D call TRBD1 (5 bases). The germline CDR1 and CDR2 sequences are LNHDA and SQIVND (reference sequence). The V end was cut by 3 bases, the J end by 5 bases, with 22 bases between. This CDR3 contains 17 residues. The CDR3 DNA is TGTGCCAGTAGTATGGATCGAAGGACATCGCAAAGGGAGACCCAGTACTTC. This encodes CASSMDRRTSQRETQYF.

The chain couples TRBV20-1 to TRBJ1-5, with a weak D call TRBD1 (6 bases). The V end was cut by 7 bases, the J end by 4 bases, with 17 bases between. The CDR3 contains 14 residues. CDR1 and CDR2 from the germline V gene are DFQATT and SNEGSKA (reference sequence). CDR3 sequence: CSVTTGYQNQPQHF. In nucleotides, the CDR3 is TGCAGTGTCACAACAGGGTACCAAAATCAGCCCCAGCATTTT.

Of note for this clonotype: An end of the junction differs from the germline gene, which may be a read error. The chain carries TRBV5-1 and TRBJ1-5, with D perhaps matching TRBD1 (6 bases). The CDR3 is 19 amino acids. The germline gives CDR1 SGHRS, CDR2 YFSETQ. The CDR3 region is CASSLEEDRGHYSNQPQHF. The CDR3 nucleotides are TGTGCCAGCAGCTTGGAAGAGGACAGAGGACACTATAGCAATCAGCCCCAGCATTTT.

The rearrangement links TRBV10-3 to TRBJ2-7; no reliable D call. Trimming shortened V by 7 bases and J by 2 bases, and 6 bases separated the two germline ends. This CDR3 spans 11 amino acids. Germline lookup yields CDR1 ENHRY and CDR2 SYGVKD. CDR3 coding DNA: TGTGCCATCAATGGAGCCTACGAGCAGTACTTC. It yields the protein CAINGAYEQYF.

The sample holds many counts of this clonotype. The chain's CDR3 is CSARAPSAMGNTIYF. The CDR3 DNA sequence: TGCAGTGCTCGAGCCCCGTCAGCGATGGGAAACACCATATATTTT. The gene calls are TRBV20-1 and TRBJ1-3; no reliable D call. V was pared by 5 bases and J by 4 bases, with 18 bases between. Per the germline V gene, CDR1 is DFQATT and CDR2 is SNEGSKA (reference sequence). The CDR3 covers 15 residues.